Listed below are T cell receptor beta chains from one sample, sequenced in a study of CD8 T cells in cerebrospinal fluid in Alzheimer's disease. TCRdb reanalyzed the 10x single-cell sequencing reads, giving one entry per CDR3 protein sequence and no DNA. The sample's table shows under 2,000 distinct CDR3 sequences. The sequenced sample consisted of cerebrospinal fluid. The receptors come from a human donor with mild cognitive impairment. The CDR3 runs from the conserved cysteine through the conserved F or W. Rows give clone size only sometimes, using once, few, many, or a class for an expanded clone.

V gene	J gene	CDR3 length	clone size	CDR3 protein
TRBV28	TRBJ2-1	14	large	CASKLAGPYNEQFF
TRBV20-1	TRBJ2-5	12	medium-sized	CSAQTGGETQYF
TRBV2	TRBJ2-3	14	NA	CASRRGPWTDTQYF
TRBV20-1	TRBJ1-1	13	medium-sized	CSARRTSNTEAFF
TRBV3-1	TRBJ2-1	15	NA	CASSQVYGPHNEQFF
TRBV7-6	TRBJ2-2	14	large	CASRDGWNTGELFF
TRBV7-8	TRBJ2-3	15	large	CASTLGWQNTDTQYF
TRBV5-4	TRBJ2-1	15	medium-sized	CASSNPGQAFYEQFF
TRBV9	TRBJ2-6	14	medium-sized	CASSVVSGANVLTF
TRBV6-1	TRBJ1-2	14	medium-sized	CASSRGAANYGYTF
TRBV20-1	TRBJ2-1	14	medium-sized	CSASSKLHADEQFF
TRBV7-2	TRBJ2-3	12	NA	CASSSPGQGRYF
TRBV5-1	TRBJ1-1	16	medium-sized	CASSFTGGRQNTEAFF
TRBV7-9	TRBJ2-7	17	medium-sized	CASSLRAGGPVGDEQYF
TRBV5-1	TRBJ2-5	16	NA	CASSLGVAGGPETQYF
TRBV2	TRBJ2-2	14	medium-sized	CASKGQPNTGELFF
TRBV28	TRBJ1-5	14	medium-sized	CASRKGDFNQPQHF
TRBV18	TRBJ2-1	16	medium-sized	CASSPGLAGGPVEQFF
TRBV7-9	TRBJ2-7	17	medium-sized	CASSSITSGTRDYEQYF
TRBV7-6	TRBJ2-1	17	large	CASSLADLGISSGEQFF
TRBV5-4	TRBJ2-7	15	NA	CASSLGSGIPYEQYF
TRBV27	TRBJ2-2	14	medium-sized	CASSPSRSTGELFF
TRBV30	TRBJ1-1	11	medium-sized	CAWRRNTEAFF
TRBV9	TRBJ1-4	14	NA	CASSSGPRNEKLFF
TRBV6-5	TRBJ1-6	18	medium-sized	CASTQAPYGGVRNSPLHF
TRBV12-5	TRBJ2-5	13	large	CASASTGDETQYF
TRBV7-2	TRBJ2-7	14	large	CASSFGQGAREQYF
TRBV12-3/TRBV12-4	TRBJ2-2	15	medium-sized	CASSLGATNTGELFF
TRBV19	TRBJ2-1	15	NA	CASSIGPLESNEQFF
TRBV18	TRBJ2-1	12	medium-sized	CASSLPTSLQFF
TRBV11-2	TRBJ2-5	15	NA	CASSLQFGFQETQYF
TRBV20-1	TRBJ1-2	14	NA	CSARDEGEGYGYTF
TRBV18	TRBJ1-2	15	medium-sized	CASSPPEQPNYGYTF
TRBV5-4	TRBJ2-1	15	medium-sized	CASSTGGPRLNEQFF
TRBV5-8	TRBJ1-4	14	medium-sized	CASSPGRRNEKLFF
TRBV27	TRBJ2-3	16	medium-sized	CASSFQLAGVADTQYF
TRBV6-5	TRBJ1-5	14	medium-sized	CASKGQGANQPQHF
TRBV7-8	TRBJ2-7	15	medium-sized	CASSLAHLADGEQYF
TRBV20-1	TRBJ2-3	14	medium-sized	CSSQWGRAGDTQYF
TRBV18	TRBJ1-2	12	medium-sized	CASSLQGAGYTF
TRBV7-8	TRBJ2-2	15	large	CASSLNGRNTGELFF
TRBV5-1	TRBJ2-4	16	large	CASSWGLAGEGNIQYF
TRBV7-3	TRBJ2-1	14	medium-sized	CASSIDRVSDEQFF
TRBV6-1	TRBJ1-1	15	NA	CASSAAMTSMTEAFF
TRBV20-1	TRBJ2-3	14	NA	CSARLDTTPDTQYF
TRBV19	TRBJ2-2	16	NA	CASRGFGTENTGELFF
TRBV9	TRBJ2-1	12	medium-sized	CASSSRDLEQFF
TRBV6-1	TRBJ2-1	15	large	CASSLQGRVYNEQFF
TRBV4-1	TRBJ1-1	14	NA	CASSQTGLNTEAFF
TRBV29-1	TRBJ2-1	13	medium-sized	CSGAGSSYNEQFF
TRBV3-1	TRBJ2-7	16	medium-sized	CASSSGTSGRIYEQYF
TRBV9	TRBJ1-2	11	medium-sized	CASSANYGYTF
TRBV6-1	TRBJ1-2	13	NA	CASSDPGVYGYTF
TRBV2	TRBJ2-5	17	medium-sized	CASSSPDRGIGEETQYF
TRBV28	TRBJ2-4	16	medium-sized	CASSLSLQGSKNIQYF
TRBV24-1	TRBJ2-1	13	medium-sized	CATSDASGTGPFF
TRBV5-1	TRBJ2-3	16	NA	CASRLQGGIATDTQYF
TRBV7-3	TRBJ1-3	13	medium-sized	CASSPFLGDTIYF
TRBV28	TRBJ2-7	16	medium-sized	CASSPHTGRDSYEQYF
TRBV5-1	TRBJ1-1	14	medium-sized	CASSFDGMNTEAFF